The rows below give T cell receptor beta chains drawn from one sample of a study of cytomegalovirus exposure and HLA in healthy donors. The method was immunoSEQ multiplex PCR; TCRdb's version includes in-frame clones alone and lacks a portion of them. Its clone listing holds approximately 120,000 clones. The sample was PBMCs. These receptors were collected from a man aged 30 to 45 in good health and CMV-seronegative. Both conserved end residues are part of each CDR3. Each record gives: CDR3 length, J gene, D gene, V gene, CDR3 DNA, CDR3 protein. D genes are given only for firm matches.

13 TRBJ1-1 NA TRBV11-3 TGTGCCAGCAGCTTGACAGAGAACACTGAAGCTTTCTTT CASSLTENTEAFF
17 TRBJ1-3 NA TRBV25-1 TGTGCCAGCCAGCCCATCCGGGGGGAAGCTTCTGGAAACACCATATATTTT CASQPIRGEASGNTIYF
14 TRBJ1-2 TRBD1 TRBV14 TGTGCCAGCAGCCAGCTGACAGGGGAATATGGCTACACCTTC CASSQLTGEYGYTF
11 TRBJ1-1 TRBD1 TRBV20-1 TGCAGGAACAGGGGGAACACTGAAGCTTTCTTT CRNRGNTEAFF
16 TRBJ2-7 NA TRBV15 TGTGCCACCAGCAGAGAAGGGCGGGTAGGACCTCGAGAGCAGTACTTC CATSREGRVGPREQYF
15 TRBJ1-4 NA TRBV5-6 TGTGCCAGCAGCTTGGCGGCTGACGGGAGCGAAAAACTGTTTTTT CASSLAADGSEKLFF
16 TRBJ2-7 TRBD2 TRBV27 TGTGCCAGCAGTGCCCGACTAGCGGGGAGCTCCTACGAGCAGTACTTC CASSARLAGSSYEQYF
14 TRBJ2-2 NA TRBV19 TGTGCCAGTAGTCCCCGGGAAGTGTTTGGGGAGCTGTTTTTT CASSPREVFGELFF
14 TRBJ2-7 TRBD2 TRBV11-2 TGTGCCAGCAGCTTTCAGCGGGGTGACCACGAGCAGTACTTC CASSFQRGDHEQYF
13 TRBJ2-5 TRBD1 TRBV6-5 TGTGCCAGCAGTTCCGACCGACAGGGGTGGTGGGACTTC CASSSDRQGWWDF
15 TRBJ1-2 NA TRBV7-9 TGTGCCAGCAGCGCCCCGCAGGACAGAACCTATGGCTACACCTTC CASSAPQDRTYGYTF
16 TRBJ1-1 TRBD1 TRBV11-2 TGTGCCAGCAGCTCTATCAGGGGGCGGGTTAGCACTGAAGCTTTCTTT CASSSIRGRVSTEAFF
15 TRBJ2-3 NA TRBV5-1 TGCGCCAGCAGCTTGGAACGGAGCAACACAGATACGCAGTATTTT CASSLERSNTDTQYF
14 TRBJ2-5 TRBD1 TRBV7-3 TGTGCCAGCAGCCCCAGGGGGTTAGGAGAGACCCAGTACTTC CASSPRGLGETQYF
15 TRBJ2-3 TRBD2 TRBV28 TGTGCCAGCAGTAGCCGCGGACTAGTGGCAGATACGCAGTATTTT CASSSRGLVADTQYF
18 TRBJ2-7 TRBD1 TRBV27 TGTGCCAGCACCCCTTTATCCCAAGAATTGGACAGGGCCGGCGAGCAGTACTTC CASTPLSQELDRAGEQYF
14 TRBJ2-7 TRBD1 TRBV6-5 TGTGCCAGCAGTCTTTCACAGGGGGCGAGGGAGCAGTACTTC CASSLSQGAREQYF
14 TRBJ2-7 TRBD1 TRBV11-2 TGTGCCAGCAGCTTCGGACAGGGTCTCTACGAGCAGTACTTC CASSFGQGLYEQYF
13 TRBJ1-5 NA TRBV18 TGTGCCAGCTCACCCGGACAGAATCAGCCCCAGCATTTT CASSPGQNQPQHF
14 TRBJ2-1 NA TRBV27 TGTGCCAGCAGTTTCAGGGGATCCTACAATGAGCAGTTCTTC CASSFRGSYNEQFF
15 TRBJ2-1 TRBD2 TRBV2 TGTGCCAGCAGCGTTACTAGCGGGATAACAAATGAGCAGTTCTTC CASSVTSGITNEQFF
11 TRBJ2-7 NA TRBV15 TGTGCCACCAGCTCAGGGTACGAGCAGTACTTC CATSSGYEQYF
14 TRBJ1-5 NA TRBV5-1 TGCGCCAGCAGCCCGGGGGACAGCAATCAGCCCCAGCATTTT CASSPGDSNQPQHF
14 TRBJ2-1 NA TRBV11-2 TGTGCCAGCAGCTCCATCCGAACCTACAATGAGCGGTTCTTC CASSSIRTYNERFF
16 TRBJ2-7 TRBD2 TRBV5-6 TGTGCCAGCAGCCTCGGAGGGGCGGGAGGGAGGTACGAGCAGTACTTC CASSLGGAGGRYEQYF
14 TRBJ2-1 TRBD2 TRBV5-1 TGCGCCAGCAGCTTGGGACTAGCCAGCAATGAGCAGTTCTTC CASSLGLASNEQFF
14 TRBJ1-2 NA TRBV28 TGTGCCAGCAGGACCCCAGGGATTTCAGGTGGCTACACCTTC CASRTPGISGGYTF
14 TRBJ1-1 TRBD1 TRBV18 TGTGCCAGCTCACCTTCCAGGGGGGACACTGAAGCTTTCTTT CASSPSRGDTEAFF
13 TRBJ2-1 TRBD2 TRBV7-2 TGTGCCAGCAGCTTAGGAGGTAGGGCTAGCGGGTTCTTC CASSLGGRASGFF
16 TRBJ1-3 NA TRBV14 TGTGCCAGCAGCCTCCGTCTCGGGGACTCTGGAAACACCATATATTTT CASSLRLGDSGNTIYF
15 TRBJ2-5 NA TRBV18 TGTGCCAGCTCACCACCATTATCCGGGCAAGAGACCCAGTACTTC CASSPPLSGQETQYF
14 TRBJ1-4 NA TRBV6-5 TGTGCCAGCAGTCCCGGGACTGGGAATGAAAAACTGTTTTTT CASSPGTGNEKLFF
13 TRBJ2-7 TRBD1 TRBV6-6 TGTGCCAGCACCGACAGGGGCTCCTACGAGCAGTACTTC CASTDRGSYEQYF
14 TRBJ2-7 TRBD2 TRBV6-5 TGTGCCAGCAGTTACTCAGCGGGATCCTACGAGCAGTACTTC CASSYSAGSYEQYF
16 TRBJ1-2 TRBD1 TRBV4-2 TGTGCCAGCAGCCAACTAACACAGGGGGGGGTCAATGGCTACACCTTC CASSQLTQGGVNGYTF
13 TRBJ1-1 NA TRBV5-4 TGTGCCAGCAGCTTGACGGGGGACACTGAAGCTTTCTTT CASSLTGDTEAFF
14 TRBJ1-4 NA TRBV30 TGTGCCTGGAGTGTACTAGGGGGGGGTGAAAAACTGTTTTTT CAWSVLGGGEKLFF
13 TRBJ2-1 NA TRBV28 TGTGCCAGCAGAACAAGGGGGTCTAATGAGCAGTTCTTC CASRTRGSNEQFF
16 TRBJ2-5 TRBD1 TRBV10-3 TGTGCCATCAGTGGGGACGACAGGGGGCCAGGGGAGACCCAGTACTTC CAISGDDRGPGETQYF
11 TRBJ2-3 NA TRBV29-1 TGCAGCGGCTGGAGGGCAGATACGCAGTATTTT CSGWRADTQYF
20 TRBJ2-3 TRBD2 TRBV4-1 TGCGCCAGCAGGAGTAGGGACAGATTTTCGGGACTAGCGGACACAGATACGCAGTATTTT CASRSRDRFSGLADTDTQYF
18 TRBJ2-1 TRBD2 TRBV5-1 TGCGCCAGCAGCTTGGACCCAGTCGGGACTAGCGGCTACAATGAGCAGTTCTTC CASSLDPVGTSGYNEQFF
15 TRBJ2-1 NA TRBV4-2 TGTGCCAGCAGCCAAGAGGCGACTAGGGACAATGAGCAGTTCTTC CASSQEATRDNEQFF
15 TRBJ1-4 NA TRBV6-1 TGTGCCAGCAGCTCTCGACAGTACGCATGGGAAAAACTGTTTTTT CASSSRQYAWEKLFF
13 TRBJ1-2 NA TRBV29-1 TGCAGCGTTTCAGGACAGAGGAACGGAGGCTACACCTTC CSVSGQRNGGYTF
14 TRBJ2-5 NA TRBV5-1 TGCGCCAGCAGCTTGGCCCCAGAACAAGAGACCCAGTACTTC CASSLAPEQETQYF
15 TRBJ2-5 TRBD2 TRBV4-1 TGCGCCAGCAGCCAAGATCAACGGGAGGGGGAGACCCAGTACTTC CASSQDQREGETQYF
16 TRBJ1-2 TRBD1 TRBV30 TGTGCCTGGAGTAGGGGACAGGTACAAGCTAACTATGGCTACACCTTC CAWSRGQVQANYGYTF
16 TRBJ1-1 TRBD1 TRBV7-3 TGTGCCAGCAGCGCTGCGGGACAGGGGTTGGGCACTGAAGCTTTCTTT CASSAAGQGLGTEAFF
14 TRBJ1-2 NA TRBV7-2 TGTGCCAGCAGCCCATCGGGGGGGAACTATGGCTACACCTTC CASSPSGGNYGYTF
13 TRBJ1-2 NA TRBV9 TGTGCCAGCAGCTCTACAGGAGTCTATGGCTACACCTTC CASSSTGVYGYTF
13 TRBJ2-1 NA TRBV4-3 TGCGCCAGCAGCCAAGGCACGGTCAATGAGCAGTTCTTC CASSQGTVNEQFF
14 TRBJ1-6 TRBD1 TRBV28 TGTGCCAGCAGCTCGGGACAGGGATACTCACCCCTCCACTTT CASSSGQGYSPLHF